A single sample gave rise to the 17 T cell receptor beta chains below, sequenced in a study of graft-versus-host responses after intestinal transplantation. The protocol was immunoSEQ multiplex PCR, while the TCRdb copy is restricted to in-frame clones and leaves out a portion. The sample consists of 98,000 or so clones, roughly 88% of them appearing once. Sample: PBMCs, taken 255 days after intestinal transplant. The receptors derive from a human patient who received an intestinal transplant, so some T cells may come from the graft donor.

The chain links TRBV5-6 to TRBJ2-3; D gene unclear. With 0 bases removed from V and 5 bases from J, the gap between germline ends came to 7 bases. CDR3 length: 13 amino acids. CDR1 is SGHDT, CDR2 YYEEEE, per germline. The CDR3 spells CASSLGVVDTQYF. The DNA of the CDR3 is TGTGCCAGCAGCTTGGGTGTTGTAGATACGCAGTATTTT.

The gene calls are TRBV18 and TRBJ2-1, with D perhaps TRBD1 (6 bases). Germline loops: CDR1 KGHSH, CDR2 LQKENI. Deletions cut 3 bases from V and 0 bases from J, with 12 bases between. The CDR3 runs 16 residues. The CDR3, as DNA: TGTGCCAGCTCACCGACAGGCCCGAGCTCCTACAATGAGCAGTTCTTC. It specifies CASSPTGPSSYNEQFF.

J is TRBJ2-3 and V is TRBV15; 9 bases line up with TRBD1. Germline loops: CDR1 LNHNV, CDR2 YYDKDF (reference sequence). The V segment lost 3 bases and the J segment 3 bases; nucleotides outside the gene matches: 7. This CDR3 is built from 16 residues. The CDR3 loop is CATSSLETGGTDTQYF. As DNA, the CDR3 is TGTGCCACCAGCAGCTTGGAGACAGGGGGTACAGATACGCAGTATTTT.

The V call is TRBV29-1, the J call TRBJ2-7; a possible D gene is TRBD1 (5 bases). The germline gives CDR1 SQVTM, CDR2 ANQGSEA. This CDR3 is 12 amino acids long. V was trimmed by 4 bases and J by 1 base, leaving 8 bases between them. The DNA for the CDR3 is TGCAGCGTTGGACAGTATTCCTACGAGCAGTACTTC. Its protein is CSVGQYSYEQYF.

The CDR3 nucleotides are TGTGCCAGCAGCCGCACCGGGACAGGGCTGTACGAGCAGTACGTC. Its translation: CASSRTGTGLYEQYV. The J gene is TRBJ2-7, the V gene TRBV14; TRBD1 agrees at 9 bases. CDR1 SGHDN and CDR2 FVKESK come from the germline V gene. The CDR3 runs 15 residues. J lost 4 bases, V lost 4 bases, and 8 bases had no gene match.

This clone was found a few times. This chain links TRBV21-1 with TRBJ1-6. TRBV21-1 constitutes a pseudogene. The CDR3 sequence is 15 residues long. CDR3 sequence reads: CASSKANNTRPPLHF. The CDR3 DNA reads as TGTGCCAGCAGCAAAGCGAATAACACTCGGCCACCCCTCCACTTT.

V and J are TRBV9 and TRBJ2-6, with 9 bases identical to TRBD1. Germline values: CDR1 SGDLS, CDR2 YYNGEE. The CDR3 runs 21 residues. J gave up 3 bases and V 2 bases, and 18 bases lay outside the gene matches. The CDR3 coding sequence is TGTGCCAGCAGCGTCAAGCCCCTGGACAGGGGTCTCCGAGGTGGGGCCAACGTCCTGACTTTC. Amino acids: CASSVKPLDRGLRGGANVLTF.

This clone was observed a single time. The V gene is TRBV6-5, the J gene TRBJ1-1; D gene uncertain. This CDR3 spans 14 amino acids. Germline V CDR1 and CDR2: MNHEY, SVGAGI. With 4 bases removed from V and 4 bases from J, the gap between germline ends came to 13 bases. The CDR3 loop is CASSSRAPGTEAFF. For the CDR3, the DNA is TGTGCCAGCAGTTCCCGGGCCCCGGGCACTGAAGCTTTCTTT.

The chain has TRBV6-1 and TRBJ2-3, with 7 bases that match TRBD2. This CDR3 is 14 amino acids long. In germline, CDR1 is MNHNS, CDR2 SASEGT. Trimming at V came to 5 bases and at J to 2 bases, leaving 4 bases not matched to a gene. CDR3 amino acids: CASSRRGYTDTQYF. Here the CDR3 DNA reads TGTGCCAGCAGTAGGCGGGGGTACACAGATACGCAGTATTTT.

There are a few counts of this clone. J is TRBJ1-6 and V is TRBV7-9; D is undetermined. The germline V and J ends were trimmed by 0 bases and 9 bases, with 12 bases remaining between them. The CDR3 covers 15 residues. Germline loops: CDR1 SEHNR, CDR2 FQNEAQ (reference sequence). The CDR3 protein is CASSLAGFETSPLHF. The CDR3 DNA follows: TGTGCCAGCAGCTTAGCAGGGTTCGAGACTTCACCCCTCCACTTT.

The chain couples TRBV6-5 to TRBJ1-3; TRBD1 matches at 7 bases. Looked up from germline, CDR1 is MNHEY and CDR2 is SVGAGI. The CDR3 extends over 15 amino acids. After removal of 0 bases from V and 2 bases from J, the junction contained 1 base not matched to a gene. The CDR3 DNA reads TGTGCCAGCAGTTACTCCGGGACAGCTGGAAACACCATATATTTT. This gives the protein CASSYSGTAGNTIYF.

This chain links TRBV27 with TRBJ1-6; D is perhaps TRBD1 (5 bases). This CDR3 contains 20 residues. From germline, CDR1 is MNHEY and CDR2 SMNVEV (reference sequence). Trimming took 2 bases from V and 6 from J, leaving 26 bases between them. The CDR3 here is CASSLTGPRESQYGNSPLHF. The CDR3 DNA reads TGTGCCAGCAGTTTAACAGGTCCTAGAGAATCCCAATATGGTAATTCACCCCTCCACTTT.

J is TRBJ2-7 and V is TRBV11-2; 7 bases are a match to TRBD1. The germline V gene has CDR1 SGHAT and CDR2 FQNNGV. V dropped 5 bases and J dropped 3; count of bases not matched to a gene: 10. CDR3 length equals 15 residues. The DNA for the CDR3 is TGTGCCAGCAGCGTCACTCCGGGACAGCACTACGAGCAGTACGTC. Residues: CASSVTPGQHYEQYV.

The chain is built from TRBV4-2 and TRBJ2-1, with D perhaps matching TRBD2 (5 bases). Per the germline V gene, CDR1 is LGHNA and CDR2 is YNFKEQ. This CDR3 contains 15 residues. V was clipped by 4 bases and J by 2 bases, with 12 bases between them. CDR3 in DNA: TGTGCCAGCAGCCCCTCCAGCGGCCCCTACAATGAGCAGTTCTTC. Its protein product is CASSPSSGPYNEQFF.

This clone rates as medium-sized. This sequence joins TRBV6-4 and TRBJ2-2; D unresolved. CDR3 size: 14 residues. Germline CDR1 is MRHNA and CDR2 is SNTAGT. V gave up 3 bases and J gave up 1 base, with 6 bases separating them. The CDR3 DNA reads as TGTGCCAGCAGTGAAGGGCTGAACACCGGGGAGCTGTTTTTT. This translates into CASSEGLNTGELFF.

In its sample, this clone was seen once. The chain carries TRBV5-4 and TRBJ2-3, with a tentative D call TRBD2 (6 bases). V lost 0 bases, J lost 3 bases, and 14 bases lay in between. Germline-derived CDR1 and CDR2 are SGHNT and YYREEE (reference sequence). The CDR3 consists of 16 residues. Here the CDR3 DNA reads TGTGCCAGCAGCTTGGAAGGGAGGTCTTGGACAGATACGCAGTATTTT. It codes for CASSLEGRSWTDTQYF.

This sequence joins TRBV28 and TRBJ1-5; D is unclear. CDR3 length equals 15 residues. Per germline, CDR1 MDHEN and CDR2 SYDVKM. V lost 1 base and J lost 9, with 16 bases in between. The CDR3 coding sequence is TGTGCCAGCAGTTTATCCCAGGCCAGTTTTAGGCCCCAGCATTTT. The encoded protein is CASSLSQASFRPQHF.